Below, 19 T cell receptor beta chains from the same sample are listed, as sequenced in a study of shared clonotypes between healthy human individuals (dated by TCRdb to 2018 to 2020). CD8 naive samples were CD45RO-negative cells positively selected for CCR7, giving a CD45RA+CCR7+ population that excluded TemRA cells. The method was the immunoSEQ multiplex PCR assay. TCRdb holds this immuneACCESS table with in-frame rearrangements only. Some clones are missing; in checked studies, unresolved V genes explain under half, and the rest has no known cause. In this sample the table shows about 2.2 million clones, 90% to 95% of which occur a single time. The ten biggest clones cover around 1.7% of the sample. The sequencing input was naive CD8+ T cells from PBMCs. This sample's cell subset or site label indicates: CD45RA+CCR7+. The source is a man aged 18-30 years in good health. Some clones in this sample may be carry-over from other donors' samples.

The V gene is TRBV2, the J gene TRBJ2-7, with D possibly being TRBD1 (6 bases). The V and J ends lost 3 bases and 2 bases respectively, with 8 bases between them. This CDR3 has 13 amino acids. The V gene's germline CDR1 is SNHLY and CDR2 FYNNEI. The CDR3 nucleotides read TGTGCCAGCAGTGAGGGGGCCGCCTACGAGCAGTACTTC. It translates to CASSEGAAYEQYF.

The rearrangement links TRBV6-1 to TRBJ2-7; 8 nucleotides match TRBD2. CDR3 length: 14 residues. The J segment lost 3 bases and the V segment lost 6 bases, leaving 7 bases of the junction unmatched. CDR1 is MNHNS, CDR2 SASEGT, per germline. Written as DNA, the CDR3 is TGTGCCAGCAGGGGCCTAGCGGGCGGCTACGAGCAGTACTTC. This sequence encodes CASRGLAGGYEQYF.

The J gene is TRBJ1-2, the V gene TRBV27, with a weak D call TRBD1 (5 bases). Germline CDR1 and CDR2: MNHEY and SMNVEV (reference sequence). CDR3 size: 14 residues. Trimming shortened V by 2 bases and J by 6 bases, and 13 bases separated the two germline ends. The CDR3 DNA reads TGTGCCAGCAGTTTAGAGGGCCTGGGACATGGCTACACCTTC. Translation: CASSLEGLGHGYTF.

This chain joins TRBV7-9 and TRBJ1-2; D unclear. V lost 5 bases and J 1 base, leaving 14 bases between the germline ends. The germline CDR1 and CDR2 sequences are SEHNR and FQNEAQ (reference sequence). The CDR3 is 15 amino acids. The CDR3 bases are TGTGCCAGCAGCCTCGAGGAGCTTCGTAACTATGGCTACACCTTC. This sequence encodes CASSLEELRNYGYTF.

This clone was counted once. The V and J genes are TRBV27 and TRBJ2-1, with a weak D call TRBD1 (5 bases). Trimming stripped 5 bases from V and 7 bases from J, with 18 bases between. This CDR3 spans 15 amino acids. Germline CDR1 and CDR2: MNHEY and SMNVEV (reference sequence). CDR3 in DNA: TGTGCCAGCAGTCCCGCGCCGTATCAGGGAAATGAGCAGTTCTTC. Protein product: CASSPAPYQGNEQFF.

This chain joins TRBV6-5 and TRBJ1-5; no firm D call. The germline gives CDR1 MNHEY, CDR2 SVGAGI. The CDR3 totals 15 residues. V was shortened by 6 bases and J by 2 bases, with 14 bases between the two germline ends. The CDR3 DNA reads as TGTGCCAGCAGCCTAATCAGATCCGGCAATCAGCCCCAGCATTTT. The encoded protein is CASSLIRSGNQPQHF.

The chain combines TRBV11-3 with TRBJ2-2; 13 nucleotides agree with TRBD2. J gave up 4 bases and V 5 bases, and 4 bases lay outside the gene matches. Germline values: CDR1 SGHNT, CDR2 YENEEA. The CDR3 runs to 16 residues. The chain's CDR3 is CASSPRLAGGTGELFF. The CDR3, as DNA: TGTGCCAGCAGCCCCCGACTAGCGGGGGGCACCGGGGAGCTGTTTTTT.

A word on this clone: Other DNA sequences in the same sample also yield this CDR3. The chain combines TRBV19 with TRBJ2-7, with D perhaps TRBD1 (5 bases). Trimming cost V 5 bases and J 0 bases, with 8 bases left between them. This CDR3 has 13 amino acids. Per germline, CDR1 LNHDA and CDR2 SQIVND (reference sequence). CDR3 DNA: TGTGCCAGTAGTCCCGACAGCTCCTACGAGCAGTACTTC. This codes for CASSPDSSYEQYF.

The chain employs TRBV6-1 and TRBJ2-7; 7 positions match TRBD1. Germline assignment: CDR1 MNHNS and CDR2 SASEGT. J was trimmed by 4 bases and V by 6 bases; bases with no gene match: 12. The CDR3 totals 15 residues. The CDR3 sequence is CASSEWTGEGYEQYF. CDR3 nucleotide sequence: TGTGCCAGCAGCGAATGGACAGGTGAAGGGTACGAGCAGTACTTC.

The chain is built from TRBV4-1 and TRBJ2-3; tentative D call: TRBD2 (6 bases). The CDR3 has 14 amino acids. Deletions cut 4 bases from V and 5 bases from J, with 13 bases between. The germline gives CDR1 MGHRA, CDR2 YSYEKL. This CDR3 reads CASSRGGALDTQYF. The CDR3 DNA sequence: TGCGCCAGCAGCCGCGGAGGGGCCTTAGATACGCAGTATTTT.

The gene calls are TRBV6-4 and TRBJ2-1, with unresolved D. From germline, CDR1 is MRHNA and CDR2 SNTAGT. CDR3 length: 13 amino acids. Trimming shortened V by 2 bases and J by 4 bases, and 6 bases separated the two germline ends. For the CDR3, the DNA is TGTGCCAGCAGTGACCCTCCATACAATGAGCAGTTCTTC. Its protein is CASSDPPYNEQFF.

The CDR3 nucleotides read TGTGCCTGCCCGGGACATCACCACGAGCAGTACTTC. It yields the protein CACPGHHHEQYF. The J gene is TRBJ2-7, the V gene TRBV30; a weak D match, TRBD1 (6 bases). The germline V and J ends were trimmed by 6 bases and 5 bases, with 14 bases remaining between them. The germline V gene has CDR1 GTSNPN and CDR2 SVGIG (reference sequence). This CDR3 comprises 12 residues.

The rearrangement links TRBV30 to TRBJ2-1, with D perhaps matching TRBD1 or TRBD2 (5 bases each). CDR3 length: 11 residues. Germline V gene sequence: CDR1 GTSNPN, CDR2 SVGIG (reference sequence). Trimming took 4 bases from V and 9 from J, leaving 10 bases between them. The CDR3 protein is CAWIFGTEQFF. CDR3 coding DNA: TGTGCCTGGATTTTTGGGACTGAGCAGTTCTTC.

This CDR3 reads CASSQTPYADTQYF. The DNA of the CDR3 is TGCGCCAGCAGCCAGACCCCCTACGCAGATACGCAGTATTTT. The rearrangement uses TRBV4-1 and TRBJ2-3; no clear D gene. The CDR3 sequence is 14 residues long. Deletions cut 3 bases from V and 4 bases from J, with 11 bases between. Germline assignment: CDR1 MGHRA and CDR2 YSYEKL.

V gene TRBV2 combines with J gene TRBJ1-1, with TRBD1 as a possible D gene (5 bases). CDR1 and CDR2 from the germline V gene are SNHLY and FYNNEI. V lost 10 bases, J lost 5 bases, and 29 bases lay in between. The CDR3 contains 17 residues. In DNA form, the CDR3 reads TGTGCCACCCTCGGGGACGGAGGGGCCTCAAAGGGTACTGAAGCTTTCTTT. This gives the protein CATLGDGGASKGTEAFF.

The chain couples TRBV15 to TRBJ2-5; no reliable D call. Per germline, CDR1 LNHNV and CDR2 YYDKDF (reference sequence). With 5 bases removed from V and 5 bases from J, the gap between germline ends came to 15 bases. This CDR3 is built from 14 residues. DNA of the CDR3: TGTGCCACCAGCCCAGCGAGCTTGTATGAGACCCAGTACTTC. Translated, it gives CATSPASLYETQYF.

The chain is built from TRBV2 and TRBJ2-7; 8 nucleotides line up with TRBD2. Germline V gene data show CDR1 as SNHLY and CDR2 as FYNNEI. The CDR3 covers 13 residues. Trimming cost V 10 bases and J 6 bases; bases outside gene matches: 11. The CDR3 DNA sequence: TGTGCCACCGCCGGGACTAGGAAGGGCGAGCAGTACTTC. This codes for CATAGTRKGEQYF.

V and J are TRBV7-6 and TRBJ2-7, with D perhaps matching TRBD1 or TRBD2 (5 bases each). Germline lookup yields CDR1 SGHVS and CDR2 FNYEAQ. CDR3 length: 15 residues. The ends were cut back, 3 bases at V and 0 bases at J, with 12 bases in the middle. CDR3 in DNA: TGTGCCAGCAGCTTCGGGGACCAGCCCTCCTACGAGCAGTACTTC. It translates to CASSFGDQPSYEQYF.

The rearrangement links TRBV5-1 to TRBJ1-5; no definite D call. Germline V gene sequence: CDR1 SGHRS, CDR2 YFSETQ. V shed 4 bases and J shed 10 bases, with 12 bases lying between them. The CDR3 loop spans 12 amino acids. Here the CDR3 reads CASSPEGFPQHF. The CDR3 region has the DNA TGCGCCAGCAGCCCGGAAGGGTTTCCCCAGCATTTT.